A single sample gave rise to the 18 T cell receptor beta chains below, sequenced in a study of T cell responses to AZD1222 COVID-19 vaccine. Clones were read by immunoSEQ multiplex PCR, and TCRdb kept only the in-frame ones, dropping some. The sample yields about 93,000 clones, just over 85% seen once. This specimen consisted of peripheral blood, obtained on day 0 of AZD1222 vaccination. The source is an adult in good health.

The rearrangement links TRBV19 to TRBJ1-5; D uncertain. The V gene lost 1 base and the J gene lost 6 bases, with 4 bases spanning the gap. The V gene's germline CDR1 is LNHDA and CDR2 SQIVND (reference sequence). The CDR3 has 12 amino acids. CDR3: CASSIVGQPQHF. Written as DNA, the CDR3 is TGTGCCAGTAGTATAGTAGGTCAGCCCCAGCATTTT.

The rearrangement joins TRBV6-6 to TRBJ2-1; 9 bases map to TRBD2. The CDR3 sequence is 16 residues long. Germline loops: CDR1 MNHNY, CDR2 SVGAGI (reference sequence). V lost 6 bases to trimming and J lost 7 bases; unmatched junction nucleotides: 13. The CDR3 sequence is CASRNAGGRATNEQFF. In DNA form, the CDR3 reads TGTGCCAGCAGGAACGCGGGCGGGAGGGCAACTAATGAGCAGTTCTTC.

The gene calls are TRBV11-2 and TRBJ2-3, with a possible D match to TRBD1 (6 bases). This CDR3 comprises 15 residues. CDR1 and CDR2 from the germline V gene are SGHAT and FQNNGV. The V gene lost 5 bases and the J gene lost 3 bases, with 15 bases spanning the gap. This CDR3 is CASSAAGTQTDTQYF. The CDR3 region has the DNA TGTGCCAGCAGCGCCGCCGGGACACAGACAGATACGCAGTATTTT.

Details on this clone: Distinct nucleotide sequences in the sample also encode this CDR3. The chain employs TRBV12-3 or TRBV12-4 and TRBJ2-3; TRBD2 aligns across 7 bases. The CDR3 contains 13 residues. V lost 6 bases and J lost 3; bases outside the gene matches: 3. The CDR3 loop is CASRAGSTDTQYF. The CDR3 nucleotides read TGTGCCAGCAGAGCGGGGTCGACAGATACGCAGTATTTT.

The V and J genes are TRBV7-6 and TRBJ2-3; possibly TRBD1 for D (5 bases). Trimming took off 1 base at V and 4 bases at J, with 15 bases between the two ends. This CDR3 has 16 amino acids. Looked up from germline, CDR1 is SGHVS and CDR2 is FNYEAQ. Here the CDR3 DNA reads TGTGCCAGCAGCTTAGATCGCCAGGGTGGGTCAGATACGCAGTATTTT. Amino acid sequence: CASSLDRQGGSDTQYF.

The chain couples TRBV23-1 to TRBJ1-4; 7 bases map to TRBD1. TRBV23-1 is given ORF status, its function remaining uncertain. With V trimmed by 8 bases and J by 4 bases, 7 bases remained unmatched. The CDR3 is made up of 14 amino acids. The CDR3 spells CASGARGNNEKLFF. The CDR3 region has the DNA TGCGCCAGCGGGGCCAGGGGGAATAATGAAAAACTGTTTTTT.

The rearrangement uses TRBV24-1 and TRBJ2-2; TRBD1 matches 9 bases. The junction had 3 bases not matched to a gene; V was cut back by 10 bases and J by 7 bases. Germline V gene data show CDR1 as KGHDR and CDR2 as SFDVKD. The CDR3 is made up of 12 amino acids. DNA of the CDR3: TGTGCCACGAGGACAGGGGTCGGGGAGCTGTTTTTT. As protein: CATRTGVGELFF.

The chain uses TRBV18 and TRBJ2-7; TRBD2 matches at 10 bases. There are 20 residues in the CDR3. V lost 2 bases to trimming and J lost 0 bases; unmatched junction nucleotides: 16. The germline V gene has CDR1 KGHSH and CDR2 LQKENI. CDR3 nucleotide sequence: TGTGCCAGCTCACCAAGGCTAGCGGGAGAGACCTCCTTTAGCTCCTACGAGCAGTACTTC. Residues: CASSPRLAGETSFSSYEQYF.

This clone was seen only once. The chain recombines TRBV6-5 with TRBJ1-2, with 7 bases identical to TRBD1. The V and J ends lost 0 bases and 5 bases, in that order; junction bases with no gene match: 3. The CDR3 contains 14 residues. Germline CDR1 MNHEY, CDR2 SVGAGI. As DNA, the CDR3 is TGTGCCAGCAGTTACTCTCAGGGGGGGTATGGCTACACCTTC. Translating gives CASSYSQGGYGYTF.

This clone was seen only a few times. V usage is TRBV28 and J usage is TRBJ2-7, with 14 bases that match TRBD2. The CDR3 is 15 amino acids. With V trimmed by 3 bases and J by 5 bases, 3 bases remained unmatched. CDR1 MDHEN and CDR2 SYDVKM come from the germline V gene. CDR3 DNA: TGTGCCAGCAGTTTGGGGACTAGCGGGAGAAACGAGCAGTACTTC. This translates into CASSLGTSGRNEQYF.

This clone was recorded once. The chain employs TRBV5-1 and TRBJ2-1, with a tentative D call TRBD2 (5 bases). V lost 0 bases and J lost 0, with 7 bases in between. The V gene's germline CDR1 is SGHRS and CDR2 YFSETQ. The CDR3 is made up of 15 amino acids. The CDR3 DNA reads as TGCGCCAGCAGCTTGGCCACTAGCTCCTACAATGAGCAGTTCTTC. It is translated as CASSLATSSYNEQFF.

The chain links TRBV11-3 to TRBJ2-7; 7 nucleotides align to TRBD1. Germline trimming cut 5 bases from V and 5 bases from J; bases unmatched to any gene: 9. Germline V gene lookup returns CDR1 SGHNT and CDR2 YENEEA. CDR3 length: 14 residues. The CDR3 DNA follows: TGTGCCAGCAGCATCCGGACAGGTCCCAACGAGCAGTACTTC. Translating it yields CASSIRTGPNEQYF.

This rearrangement joins TRBV6-2 or TRBV6-3 to TRBJ2-1; 9 bases match TRBD1. V lost 5 bases to trimming and J lost 11 bases; unmatched junction nucleotides: 13. The germline CDR1 and CDR2 sequences are MNHEY and SVGEGT. The CDR3 is made up of 15 amino acids. Here the CDR3 DNA reads TGTGCCAGCAGTCCGAACAGGGGGCGCAGACCGCAGCAGTTCTTC. Translating it yields CASSPNRGRRPQQFF.

The V gene is TRBV28, the J gene TRBJ2-2, with TRBD1 matching over 7 bases. J lost 4 bases, V lost 6 bases, and 8 bases had no gene match. The CDR3 has 15 amino acids. Germline loops: CDR1 MDHEN, CDR2 SYDVKM. CDR3 nucleotides: TGTGCCAGCAGACGCGGCACAGGGGCCACCGGGGAGCTGTTTTTT. Protein product: CASRRGTGATGELFF.

The chain uses TRBV28 and TRBJ1-2; maybe TRBD1 (6 bases). The germline V and J ends were trimmed by 3 bases and 6 bases, with 20 bases remaining between them. The CDR3 runs to 16 residues. The germline V gene has CDR1 MDHEN and CDR2 SYDVKM. CDR3 in amino acids: CASSFFDSDSPDGYTF. The CDR3 coding sequence is TGTGCCAGCAGTTTCTTCGATTCGGACAGCCCTGATGGCTACACCTTC.

The chain combines TRBV6-2 or TRBV6-3 with TRBJ1-2; weak D call: TRBD1 (6 bases). V was pared by 4 bases and J by 4 bases, with 13 bases between. The CDR3 contains 14 residues. CDR1 and CDR2 (germline): MNHEY, SVGEGT. The DNA for the CDR3 is TGTGCCAGCAGTTTCGACCAGGGGCCCTATGGCTACACCTTC. Amino acid sequence: CASSFDQGPYGYTF.

This clone came up a few times. The chain uses TRBV2 and TRBJ2-2, with D maybe TRBD1 (6 bases). The length of the CDR3 is 15 residues. Per germline, CDR1 SNHLY and CDR2 FYNNEI. Trimming removed 4 bases at V and 5 bases at J, with 14 bases between. This CDR3 reads CASSGRTAITGELFF. In nucleotides, the CDR3 is TGTGCCAGCAGTGGTCGGACAGCGATTACCGGGGAGCTGTTTTTT.

This chain connects TRBV11-2 to TRBJ1-4; D is unclear. Germline CDR1 SGHAT, CDR2 FQNNGV. V lost 0 bases and J 4 bases, leaving 12 bases between the germline ends. The CDR3 contains 16 residues. CDR3: CASSLDSEALNEKLFF. CDR3 sequence (DNA): TGTGCCAGCAGCTTAGATTCGGAGGCGCTTAATGAAAAACTGTTTTTT.